This T cell receptor beta chain was obtained from a study of CD8+CD57+ T cells in acquired aplastic anemia. This CDR3 spans 15 amino acids. In germline, CDR1 is SGHTA, CDR2 FQGNSA. V dropped 5 bases and J dropped 2; count of bases not matched to a gene: 6. Profiles of TCR beta VDJ and CDR3 were generated from a genomic DNA template. TCRdb re-called the reads with MiXCR, one entry per CDR3 protein. In the table there are tens of thousands of distinct CDR3 sequences, about 77% of which are singletons. Input material: sorted CD4+, CD8+, or CD8+CD57+ T cells (not recorded which) from PBMCs. This TCR came from a human donor in good health, serving as a control. The rearrangement links TRBV7-2 to TRBJ2-5; 9 nucleotides align to TRBD1. The CDR3 sequence: CASSNGQGSQETQYF. CDR3 coding DNA: TGTGCCAGCAGCAATGGACAGGGGTCTCAAGAGACCCAGTACTTC.